One TCR beta chain is described in this entry. The sample comes from a study of identical twins. The CDR3 is made up of 14 amino acids. The V and J ends lost 5 bases and 7 bases respectively, with 15 bases between them. Germline CDR1 and CDR2: SGHAT and FQNNGV. Each CDR3 protein gets one entry after TCRdb re-called the 5' RACE reads with MiXCR. The repertoire has under 900,000 distinct CDR3 sequences, around an eighth of them found once; the top ten carry 1.5% to 2%. These data were also filed under a second study, of yellow fever vaccine responses in identical twins.

The sample was PBMCs. The TCR was taken from a woman in her late teens or twenties in good health. The rearrangement links TRBV11-2 to TRBJ1-5; tentative D call: TRBD1 (6 bases). Here the CDR3 reads CASSLGGQGQPQHF. The CDR3 nucleotides are TGTGCCAGCAGCCTGGGAGGGCAGGGGCAGCCCCAGCATTTT.